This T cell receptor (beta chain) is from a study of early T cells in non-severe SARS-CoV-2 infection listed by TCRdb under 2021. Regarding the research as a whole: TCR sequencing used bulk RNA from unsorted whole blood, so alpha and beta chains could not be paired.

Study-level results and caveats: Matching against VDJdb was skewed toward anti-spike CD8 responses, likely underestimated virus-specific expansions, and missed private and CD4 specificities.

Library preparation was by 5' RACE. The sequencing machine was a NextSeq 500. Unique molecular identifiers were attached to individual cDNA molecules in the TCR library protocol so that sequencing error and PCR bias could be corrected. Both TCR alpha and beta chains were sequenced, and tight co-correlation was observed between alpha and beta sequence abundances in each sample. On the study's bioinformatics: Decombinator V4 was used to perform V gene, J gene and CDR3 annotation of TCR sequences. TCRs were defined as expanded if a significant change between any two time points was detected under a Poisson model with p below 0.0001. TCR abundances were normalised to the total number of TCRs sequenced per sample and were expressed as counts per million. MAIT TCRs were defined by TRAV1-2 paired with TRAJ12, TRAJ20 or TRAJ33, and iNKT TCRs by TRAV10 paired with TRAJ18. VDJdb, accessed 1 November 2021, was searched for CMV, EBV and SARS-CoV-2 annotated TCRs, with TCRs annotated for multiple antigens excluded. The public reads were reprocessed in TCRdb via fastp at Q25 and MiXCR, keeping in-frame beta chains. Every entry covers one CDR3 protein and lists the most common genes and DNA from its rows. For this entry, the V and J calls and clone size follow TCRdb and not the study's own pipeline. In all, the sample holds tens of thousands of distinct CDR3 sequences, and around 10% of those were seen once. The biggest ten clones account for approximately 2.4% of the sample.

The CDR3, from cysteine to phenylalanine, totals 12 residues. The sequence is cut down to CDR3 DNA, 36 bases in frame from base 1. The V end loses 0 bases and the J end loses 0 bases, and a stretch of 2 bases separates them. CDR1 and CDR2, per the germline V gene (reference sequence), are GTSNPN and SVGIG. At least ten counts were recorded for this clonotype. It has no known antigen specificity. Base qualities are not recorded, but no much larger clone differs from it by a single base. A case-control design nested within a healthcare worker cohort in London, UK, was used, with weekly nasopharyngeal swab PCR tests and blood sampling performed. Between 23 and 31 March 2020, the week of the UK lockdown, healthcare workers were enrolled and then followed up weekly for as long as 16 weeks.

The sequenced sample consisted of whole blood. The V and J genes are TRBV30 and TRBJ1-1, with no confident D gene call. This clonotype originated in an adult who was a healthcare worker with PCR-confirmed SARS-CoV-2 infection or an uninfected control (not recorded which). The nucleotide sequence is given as TGTGCCTGGAGTGTACTGAACACTGAAGCTTTCTTT. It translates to CAWSVLNTEAFF.